These 14 T cell receptor beta chains came from one sample sequenced in a study of cytotoxic CD8 clonotypes in ibrutinib-treated CLL. Some clones are missing from TCRdb's copy, which holds only in-frame ones; the method was immunoSEQ multiplex PCR. Of 30,000 to 40,000 clones in the sample, nearly 50% are singletons; the top ten hold about 19%. Here the sequenced sample was PBMCs, taken before ibrutinib treatment. These receptors all come from a human donor with chronic lymphocytic leukemia.

This clone occurred a few times. The chain is built from TRBV7-8 and TRBJ1-3; TRBD1 matches at 8 bases. CDR3 length: 17 residues. Germline values: CDR1 SGHVS, CDR2 FQNEAQ. V trimming: 1 base; J trimming: 0 bases; junction bases outside the gene matches: 5. The CDR3 DNA follows: TGTGCCAGCAGCTTAGGACAGGGGCCGAGCTCTGGAAACACCATATATTTT. Translation: CASSLGQGPSSGNTIYF.

The V gene is TRBV4-1, the J gene TRBJ1-1, with 11 bases aligning to TRBD1. Germline V gene data show CDR1 as MGHRA and CDR2 as YSYEKL. V was clipped by 4 bases and J by 8 bases; unmatched bases: 3. The CDR3 is 13 amino acids. This chain's CDR3 is CASSLGQGAEAFF. The CDR3 DNA reads as TGCGCCAGCAGCCTCGGACAGGGGGCGGAAGCTTTCTTT.

This rearrangement joins TRBV14 to TRBJ2-3; 7 bases agree with TRBD2. The CDR3 sequence is 14 residues long. Germline V gene sequence: CDR1 SGHDN, CDR2 FVKESK. The V and J ends lost 6 bases and 2 bases, in that order; junction bases with no gene match: 5. Here the CDR3 reads CASSWGLTTDTQYF. CDR3 sequence (DNA): TGTGCCAGCAGTTGGGGACTAACCACAGATACGCAGTATTTT.

This clone was observed a handful of times. This chain joins TRBV7-3 and TRBJ2-1, with 13 bases that match TRBD2. The J segment lost 8 bases and the V segment lost 5 bases, leaving 6 bases of the junction unmatched. The CDR3 is 15 amino acids. In germline, CDR1 is SGHTA, CDR2 FQGTGA. The CDR3 protein is CASSPRTSGGYEQFF. In nucleotides, the CDR3 is TGTGCCAGCAGCCCGCGGACTAGCGGGGGATATGAGCAGTTCTTC.

The chain couples TRBV5-4 to TRBJ1-2, with D unresolved. The CDR3 has 15 amino acids. In germline, CDR1 is SGHNT, CDR2 YYREEE (reference sequence). The V end was cut by 4 bases, the J end by 1 base, with 14 bases between. For the CDR3, the DNA is TGTGCCAGCAGCCCCGGACCAGGCCTTAACTATGGCTACACCTTC. Protein: CASSPGPGLNYGYTF.

The table lists this clone with a few counts. The chain links TRBV10-2 to TRBJ1-5; 9 positions agree with TRBD1. Per germline, CDR1 WSHSY and CDR2 SAAADI. V shed 8 bases and J 6 bases; nucleotides not matched to a gene: 2. This CDR3 is 12 amino acids long. CDR3 residues: CASGTGTQPQHF. CDR3 nucleotides: TGCGCCAGCGGGACAGGGACTCAGCCCCAGCATTTT.

V and J are TRBV5-1 and TRBJ1-5; weak D call: TRBD1 (6 bases). V gave up 4 bases and J gave up 7 bases, with 15 bases separating them. The CDR3 spans 14 residues. Germline CDR1 and CDR2: SGHRS and YFSETQ. This chain's CDR3 is CASSPGDTGQPQHF. The CDR3 region has the DNA TGCGCCAGCAGCCCCGGGGACACCGGCCAGCCCCAGCATTTT.

This clone was recorded a few times. The chain employs TRBV27 and TRBJ1-6; D is undetermined. Germline loops: CDR1 MNHEY, CDR2 SMNVEV (reference sequence). Trimming cost V 1 base and J 9 bases, with 28 bases left between them. The CDR3 extends over 20 amino acids. The chain's CDR3 is CASSLYGFVGVSHVGSPLHF. The CDR3 nucleotides read TGTGCCAGCAGTTTATATGGTTTTGTGGGAGTTTCCCACGTAGGTTCACCCCTCCACTTT.

This rearrangement joins TRBV7-6 to TRBJ1-6, with D maybe TRBD1 (5 bases). The V gene's germline CDR1 is SGHVS and CDR2 FNYEAQ. The CDR3 covers 16 residues. V lost 1 base, J lost 1 base, and 8 bases lay in between. The CDR3 spells CASSLGAGSYNSPLHF. The CDR3, as DNA: TGTGCCAGCAGCTTAGGGGCAGGGTCCTATAATTCACCCCTCCACTTT.

This chain connects TRBV7-3 to TRBJ2-2; D is undetermined. There are 14 residues in the CDR3. CDR1 is SGHTA and CDR2 is FQGTGA in the germline V gene. V shed 2 bases and J shed 4 bases, with 8 bases lying between them. Written as DNA, the CDR3 is TGTGCCAGCAGCTTATTTAGGGCCACCGGGGAGCTGTTTTTT. This codes for CASSLFRATGELFF.

The V gene is TRBV7-6, the J gene TRBJ1-1; D ambiguous. V shed 1 base and J shed 0 bases, with 6 bases lying between them. CDR1 is SGHVS, CDR2 FNYEAQ, per germline. The CDR3 covers 14 residues. CDR3: CASSLGVVNTEAFF. DNA of the CDR3: TGTGCCAGCAGCTTAGGCGTGGTGAACACTGAAGCTTTCTTT.

V and J are TRBV11-1 and TRBJ2-7; tentative D call: TRBD1 (6 bases). This CDR3 has 14 amino acids. Germline values: CDR1 SGHAT, CDR2 FQDESV (reference sequence). The V gene lost 3 bases and the J gene lost 0 bases, with 9 bases spanning the gap. The CDR3, as DNA: TGTGCCAGCAGCTTCGACAGGTCCTCCTACGAGCAGTACTTC. This codes for CASSFDRSSYEQYF. The full variable domain, its missing parts supplied by reference TRBV11-1 and TRBJ2-7, is EAEVAQSPRYKITEKSQAVAFWCDPISGHATLYWYRQILGQGPELLVQFQDESVVDDSQLPKDRFSAERLKGVDSTLKIQPAELGDSAMYLCASSFDRSSYEQYFGPGTRLTVT.

This chain connects TRBV27 to TRBJ2-3; D not certain. This CDR3 comprises 15 residues. Trimming left V 1 base short and J 5 bases short, with 13 bases between. CDR1 is MNHEY, CDR2 SMNVEV, per germline (reference sequence). The CDR3 DNA is TGTGCCAGCAGTTTATGGGCCGAGAATAGAGATACGCAGTATTTT. This sequence encodes CASSLWAENRDTQYF.

The gene calls are TRBV6-5 and TRBJ2-3; D remains ambiguous. Germline CDR1 and CDR2: MNHEY and SVGAGI. V was trimmed by 0 bases and J by 5 bases, leaving 9 bases between them. The CDR3 is 14 amino acids. The CDR3 spells CASSYSRGGDTQYF. DNA of the CDR3: TGTGCCAGCAGTTACTCGAGAGGCGGAGATACGCAGTATTTT.